The 2 T cell receptor beta chains below were found in one sample sequenced in a study of radiotherapy plus CTLA-4 blockade in lung cancer. The assay was immunoSEQ multiplex PCR, and TCRdb's table has in-frame clones only and misses some. This sample yields about 48,000 clones, of which around nine tenths are seen a single time; about 17% belongs to the top ten. The sample was peripheral blood, taken from a patient treated with radiotherapy plus ipilimumab. Receptors were obtained from a human donor with non-small cell lung cancer that progressed on radiotherapy plus ipilimumab. Some clones in this sample may be carry-over from other donors' samples.

The V and J genes are TRBV11-2 and TRBJ1-5, with D possibly being TRBD1 (5 bases). Trimming pared 1 base from V and 0 bases from J, leaving 13 bases between. The CDR3 has 17 amino acids. Germline V gene data show CDR1 as SGHAT and CDR2 as FQNNGV. CDR3 sequence reads: CASSLGSGDYSNQPQHF. In DNA form, the CDR3 reads TGTGCCAGCAGCTTAGGGTCCGGGGACTATAGCAATCAGCCCCAGCATTTT.

A few counts support this clone. The V and J genes are TRBV7-3 and TRBJ2-3; TRBD2 matches 8 bases. This CDR3 has 14 residues. Germline V lookup: CDR1 SGHTA, CDR2 FQGTGA. V gave up 5 bases and J gave up 2 bases; unmatched junction bases: 3. CDR3 region: CASSPGLATDTQYF. The DNA for the CDR3 is TGTGCCAGCAGCCCCGGACTAGCCACAGATACGCAGTATTTT.